Below are 25 T cell receptor beta chains sequenced from a single sample in a study of OX40 agonist ivuxolimab in advanced cancers. The data were produced by immunoSEQ multiplex PCR, yet TCRdb's version contains in-frame clones alone and is incomplete. The data hold tens of thousands of clones, with approximately 90% observed a single time. Sequencing was performed on CD4+ or CD8+ T cells sorted from blood, taken in a trial of the OX40 agonist ivuxolimab. The receptors come from an adult with an advanced solid tumor such as melanoma, head and neck, liver or kidney cancer.

The chain combines TRBV7-6 with TRBJ2-7; perhaps TRBD2 as D (6 bases). The CDR3 sequence is 14 residues long. Germline V gene sequence: CDR1 SGHVS, CDR2 FNYEAQ. Trimming removed 8 bases at V and 2 bases at J, with 16 bases between. CDR3 DNA: TGTGCCAGCGCCCCTCTCGCGGGGCCCTACGAGCAGTACTTC. It codes for CASAPLAGPYEQYF. The whole variable domain, filled in from reference TRBV7-6 and TRBJ2-7, reads GAGVSQSPRYKVTKRGQDVALRCDPISGHVSLYWYRQALGQGPEFLTYFNYEAQQDKSGLPNDRFSAERPEGSISTLTIQRTEQRDSAMYRCASAPLAGPYEQYFGPGTRLTVT.

J is TRBJ2-1 and V is TRBV19, with D uncertain. The ends were cut back, 3 bases at V and 8 bases at J, with 11 bases in the middle. CDR3 size: 13 residues. Germline loops: CDR1 LNHDA, CDR2 SQIVND (reference sequence). This CDR3 is CASSIRPLDEQFF. CDR3 DNA: TGTGCCAGTAGTATCCGACCCCTGGATGAGCAGTTCTTC. Together with reference TRBV19 and TRBJ2-1, the CDR3 gives the full variable domain: DGGITQSPKYLFRKEGQNVTLSCEQNLNHDAMYWYRQDPGQGLRLIYYSQIVNDFQKGDIAEGYSVSREKKESFPLTVTSAQKNPTAFYLCASSIRPLDEQFFGPGTRLTVL.

The chain carries TRBV7-8 and TRBJ1-1; D not resolved. Trimming took off 5 bases at V and 5 bases at J, with 12 bases between the two ends. From germline, CDR1 is SGHVS and CDR2 FQNEAQ. This CDR3 spans 13 amino acids. CDR3 amino acids: CASSPDAVTEAFF. The CDR3 DNA follows: TGTGCCAGCAGCCCCGACGCGGTTACTGAAGCTTTCTTT.

The rearrangement uses TRBV14 and TRBJ2-7, with D tentatively TRBD2 (6 bases). Trimming took off 5 bases at V and 3 bases at J, with 11 bases between the two ends. Germline CDR1 is SGHDN and CDR2 is FVKESK. This CDR3 comprises 13 residues. In nucleotides, the CDR3 is TGTGCCAGCAGCGCGACTAGTTTCTACGAGCAGTACTTC. This codes for CASSATSFYEQYF.

This chain uses TRBV27 with TRBJ1-1; 8 bases are shared with TRBD1. Germline CDR1 and CDR2: MNHEY and SMNVEV (reference sequence). V lost 5 bases, J lost 5 bases, and 4 bases stayed unmatched. This CDR3 contains 13 residues. CDR3 coding DNA: TGTGCCAGCAGTCCATGGACAGGGACTGAAGCTTTCTTT. Amino acid sequence: CASSPWTGTEAFF.

This clone came up once. The rearrangement links TRBV27 to TRBJ1-1, with D unresolved. The V gene lost 6 bases and the J gene lost 0 bases, with 20 bases spanning the gap. Germline values: CDR1 MNHEY, CDR2 SMNVEV (reference sequence). The CDR3 consists of 17 residues. CDR3 nucleotides: TGTGCCAGCAGCCCCGGAAGTGGCAGCATCATGAACACTGAAGCTTTCTTT. As protein: CASSPGSGSIMNTEAFF.

This clone showed up just once. The V call is TRBV5-4, the J call TRBJ2-1; D remains unclear. V dropped 2 bases and J dropped 5 bases, with 8 bases sitting between them. Germline lookup yields CDR1 SGHNT and CDR2 YYREEE (reference sequence). The CDR3 extends over 13 amino acids. In DNA, the CDR3 is TGTGCCAGCAGCTTTGACCCGGACAATGAGCAGTTCTTC. Translation: CASSFDPDNEQFF.

The V call is TRBV9, the J call TRBJ2-1; the D gene is possibly TRBD1 (6 bases). The V end lost 2 bases, the J end lost 7 bases, and 13 bases lay between the germline ends. Germline lookup yields CDR1 SGDLS and CDR2 YYNGEE. This CDR3 contains 14 residues. CDR3 sequence: CASSVQQGKNEQFF. CDR3 DNA sequence: TGTGCCAGCAGCGTCCAACAGGGTAAAAATGAGCAGTTCTTC.

V is TRBV28 and J is TRBJ2-2; 8 nucleotides line up with TRBD1. The junction had 9 bases not matched to a gene; V was cut back by 6 bases and J by 6 bases. The CDR3 has 15 amino acids. Germline lookup yields CDR1 MDHEN and CDR2 SYDVKM. CDR3 bases: TGTGCCAGCAGATACGACAGGGGTATAGCCGGGGAGCTGTTTTTT. Its protein product is CASRYDRGIAGELFF.

The chain joins TRBV29-1 to TRBJ1-1, with D hard to call. Per germline, CDR1 SQVTM and CDR2 ANQGSEA. V lost 7 bases to trimming and J lost 0 bases, with 15 bases between them. CDR3 size: 14 residues. The CDR3 DNA reads TGCAGCGCCCTGGAGGGTGGGATGAACACTGAAGCTTTCTTT. Its protein product is CSALEGGMNTEAFF.

This chain connects TRBV27 to TRBJ2-5, with a tentative D call TRBD1 (6 bases). The CDR3 length is 13 residues. From germline, CDR1 is MNHEY and CDR2 SMNVEV (reference sequence). V lost 8 bases to trimming and J lost 3 bases, with 13 bases between them. This chain's CDR3 is CASSSAGEETQYF. CDR3 DNA sequence: TGTGCCAGCTCCTCGGCAGGGGAAGAGACCCAGTACTTC.

The chain carries TRBV19 and TRBJ2-1; D unresolved. The V gene's germline CDR1 is LNHDA and CDR2 SQIVND (reference sequence). V gave up 6 bases and J gave up 1 base, with 13 bases separating them. The CDR3 loop spans 15 amino acids. The CDR3 loop reads CASRPRTRSYNEQFF. CDR3 coding DNA: TGTGCCAGTAGGCCACGGACCCGTTCCTACAATGAGCAGTTCTTC.

The rearrangement joins TRBV6-5 to TRBJ1-5, with TRBD1 matching 7 bases. CDR1 MNHEY and CDR2 SVGAGI come from the germline V gene. This CDR3 region has 16 residues. The ends lost 4 bases at V and 2 bases at J; junction bases unmatched: 8. The CDR3 region is CASSLTGESGNQPQHF. The CDR3 nucleotides are TGTGCCAGCAGTTTAACAGGGGAGAGCGGCAATCAGCCCCAGCATTTT.

To note about this clone: Distinct nucleotide sequences in the sample also encode this CDR3. The rearrangement links TRBV13 to TRBJ2-7, with D perhaps matching TRBD2 (6 bases). The CDR3 has 14 amino acids. The ends were cut back, 6 bases at V and 4 bases at J, with 16 bases in the middle. Germline V gives CDR1 PRHDT, CDR2 FYEKMQ (reference sequence). In nucleotides, the CDR3 is TGTGCCAGCAGTCCGGGACTGGCGGCGTACGAGCAGTACTTC. This encodes CASSPGLAAYEQYF.

V gene TRBV29-1 combines with J gene TRBJ1-2, with D possibly being TRBD1 (5 bases). The CDR3 runs to 15 residues. Deletions cut 3 bases from V and 6 bases from J, with 20 bases between. Per the germline V gene, CDR1 is SQVTM and CDR2 is ANQGSEA. The CDR3 loop is CSVEVREEGANGYTF. The CDR3 coding sequence is TGCAGCGTTGAGGTTCGGGAGGAAGGGGCGAATGGCTACACCTTC.

The chain couples TRBV19 to TRBJ2-1, with no clear D. Germline V gene data show CDR1 as LNHDA and CDR2 as SQIVND (reference sequence). The ends were cut back, 7 bases at V and 5 bases at J, with 12 bases in the middle. The CDR3 consists of 13 residues. CDR3 sequence: CASMGGWNNEQFF. CDR3 sequence (DNA): TGTGCCAGTATGGGCGGTTGGAACAATGAGCAGTTCTTC.

The chain joins TRBV19 to TRBJ1-5; a possible D gene is TRBD1 (5 bases). Trimming removed 7 bases from V and 7 bases from J, with 17 bases in between. CDR3 length equals 14 residues. CDR1 and CDR2 from the germline V gene are LNHDA and SQIVND (reference sequence). CDR3 nucleotide sequence: TGTGCCAGTACGGTGGACCCCGGGGGACAGCCCCAGCATTTT. Its protein product is CASTVDPGGQPQHF.

This clone was picked up one time. The chain links TRBV6-5 to TRBJ1-1; the D is unclear. Germline CDR1 MNHEY, CDR2 SVGAGI. V lost 7 bases to trimming and J lost 4 bases, with 13 bases between them. CDR3 length equals 13 residues. CDR3 sequence: CASNLGIGTEAFF. The CDR3 nucleotides are TGTGCCAGCAACTTAGGGATAGGCACTGAAGCTTTCTTT.

The V and J genes are TRBV27 and TRBJ2-2, with TRBD2 matching 13 bases. After removal of 6 bases from V and 6 bases from J, the junction contained 10 bases not matched to a gene. The V gene's germline CDR1 is MNHEY and CDR2 SMNVEV (reference sequence). CDR3 length: 17 amino acids. The DNA for the CDR3 is TGTGCCAGCAGAACTACTAGCGGGGGGGCTGGCGCCGGGGAGCTGTTTTTT. Translating it yields CASRTTSGGAGAGELFF.

The rearrangement uses TRBV9 and TRBJ2-1; 7 bases fit TRBD2. The CDR3 is 15 amino acids. Germline CDR1 and CDR2: SGDLS and YYNGEE. With V trimmed by 3 bases and J by 5 bases, 8 bases remained unmatched. CDR3 in amino acids: CASSASGTTHNEQFF. For the CDR3, the DNA is TGTGCCAGCAGCGCCTCCGGGACTACCCACAATGAGCAGTTCTTC.

This clone has only one observation. The chain employs TRBV6-1 and TRBJ1-2, with D unclear. CDR1 is MNHNS, CDR2 SASEGT, per germline. Between the trimmed V and J ends, which lost 7 bases and 0 bases, there was a span of 15 bases. The length of the CDR3 is 15 residues. CDR3 sequence reads: CASTPHHTSNYGYTF. DNA of the CDR3: TGTGCCAGCACCCCCCACCACACATCTAACTATGGCTACACCTTC.

This clone has more than one count but fewer than ten. V usage is TRBV7-3 and J usage is TRBJ1-6, with D unresolved. Germline CDR1 is SGHTA and CDR2 is FQGTGA. The V end was cut by 5 bases, the J end by 9 bases, with 8 bases between. The CDR3 is 12 amino acids. CDR3 coding DNA: TGTGCCAGCAGCGCAAATTTTTCACCCCTCCACTTT. As protein: CASSANFSPLHF.

The chain is built from TRBV30 and TRBJ1-2, with D possibly matching TRBD1 (5 bases). V lost 4 bases, J lost 0 bases, and 21 bases lay in between. The CDR3 is 17 amino acids. Germline V gene data show CDR1 as GTSNPN and CDR2 as SVGIG (reference sequence). The CDR3 nucleotides read TGTGCCTGGAAACAGACAGTGATCCTAAGCCCTAACTATGGCTACACCTTC. It translates to CAWKQTVILSPNYGYTF.

The chain recombines TRBV9 with TRBJ2-2; 7 nucleotides align to TRBD2. The CDR3 consists of 17 residues. Per germline, CDR1 SGDLS and CDR2 YYNGEE. V lost 4 bases and J lost 4; bases outside the gene matches: 13. The CDR3 region has the DNA TGTGCCAGCAGCAGTAGGCTAGCGGATGCTGGCACCGGGGAGCTGTTTTTT. Amino acid sequence: CASSSRLADAGTGELFF.

Only one count was recorded for this clone. V usage is TRBV7-8 and J usage is TRBJ1-1, with D perhaps TRBD1 (5 bases). V was trimmed by 6 bases and J by 8 bases, leaving 13 bases between them. Germline CDR1 and CDR2: SGHVS and FQNEAQ. CDR3 size: 12 residues. DNA for the CDR3: TGTGCCAGCAGTTCAACCGGGACCGAAGCTTTCTTT. Translating gives CASSSTGTEAFF.